The 23 T cell receptor beta chains listed next were all sequenced from one sample in a study of shared clonotypes between healthy human individuals. Sequencing used immunoSEQ multiplex PCR; TCRdb keeps in-frame clones, though not all of them. The sample includes under 2.5 million clones, roughly 92% seen only once; the top ten take around 0.4%. Material for sequencing was naive CD4+ T cells from PBMCs. Subset denoted: CD45RA+ positively selected. The receptors here all came from a man aged 18 to 30 in good health. Some clones in this sample may be carry-over from other donors' samples.

The chain carries TRBV30 and TRBJ2-3; D remains ambiguous. The CDR3 extends over 13 amino acids. V was shortened by 4 bases and J by 3 bases, with 11 bases between the two germline ends. CDR1 and CDR2 (germline): GTSNPN, SVGIG (reference sequence). The CDR3 here is CAWNYPSTDTQYF. In DNA form, the CDR3 reads TGTGCCTGGAATTACCCTTCAACAGATACGCAGTATTTT. Together with reference TRBV30 and TRBJ2-3, the CDR3 gives the full variable domain: SQTIHQWPATLVQPVGSPLSLECTVEGTSNPNLYWYRQAAGRGLQLLFYSVGIGQISSEVPQNLSASRPQDRQFILSSKKLLLSDSGFYLCAWNYPSTDTQYFGPGTRLTVL.

The chain is built from TRBV2 and TRBJ2-7; no firm D call. This CDR3 comprises 12 residues. From germline, CDR1 is SNHLY and CDR2 FYNNEI. Trimming left V 5 bases short and J 1 base short, with 6 bases between. CDR3: CASSLESYEQYF. The CDR3 DNA reads as TGTGCCAGCAGTTTAGAGTCCTACGAGCAGTACTTC.

J is TRBJ2-7 and V is TRBV10-2, with D perhaps matching TRBD1 (5 bases). Trimming removed 3 bases from V and 5 bases from J, with 20 bases in between. This CDR3 is built from 16 residues. Germline CDR1 reads WSHSY; CDR2 reads SAAADI. The CDR3 protein is CASSDPILGAVDEQYF. The DNA of the CDR3 is TGCGCCAGCAGTGACCCCATTCTAGGGGCCGTCGACGAGCAGTACTTC.

V gene TRBV29-1 combines with J gene TRBJ1-5, with D unclear. The CDR3 is made up of 12 amino acids. The germline gives CDR1 SQVTM, CDR2 ANQGSEA. V was cut by 4 bases and J by 11 bases, with 15 bases left in between. CDR3 loop: CSVVTASEAQHF. The CDR3 region has the DNA TGCAGCGTTGTCACAGCGAGTGAGGCCCAGCATTTT.

The chain is built from TRBV5-6 and TRBJ2-1, with TRBD1 as a possible D gene (6 bases). CDR3 length equals 15 residues. Trimming cost V 0 bases and J 3 bases, with 10 bases left between them. CDR1 SGHDT and CDR2 YYEEEE come from the germline V gene. This chain's CDR3 is CASSLVAGDYNEQFF. CDR3 bases: TGTGCCAGCAGCTTGGTGGCAGGGGACTACAATGAGCAGTTCTTC.

The chain combines TRBV4-1 with TRBJ2-7; 10 bases are a match to TRBD1. V lost 10 bases, J lost 3 bases, and 6 bases stayed unmatched. Per germline, CDR1 MGHRA and CDR2 YSYEKL. The CDR3 contains 13 residues. This chain's CDR3 is CATSRTGGYEQYF. CDR3 nucleotides: TGCGCCACCTCACGGACAGGGGGCTACGAGCAGTACTTC.

The chain combines TRBV30 with TRBJ2-7; TRBD1 is a possible D gene (5 bases). There are 14 residues in the CDR3. Trimming shortened V by 4 bases and J by 6 bases, and 19 bases separated the two germline ends. Per the germline V gene, CDR1 is GTSNPN and CDR2 is SVGIG (reference sequence). CDR3 DNA: TGTGCCTGGACCCAAAAGGGGTTCCCAGGCGAGCAGTACTTC. It specifies CAWTQKGFPGEQYF. The full variable domain, completed using reference TRBV30 and TRBJ2-7, is SQTIHQWPATLVQPVGSPLSLECTVEGTSNPNLYWYRQAAGRGLQLLFYSVGIGQISSEVPQNLSASRPQDRQFILSSKKLLLSDSGFYLCAWTQKGFPGEQYFGPGTRLTVT.

V is TRBV28 and J is TRBJ2-3; perhaps TRBD2 as D (6 bases). The CDR3 spans 15 residues. V lost 9 bases and J lost 3, with 19 bases in between. Germline CDR1 MDHEN, CDR2 SYDVKM. CDR3 DNA sequence: TGTGCCAGTAAACTAGCTCCCCGGGGTACAGATACGCAGTATTTT. As protein: CASKLAPRGTDTQYF.

V gene TRBV28 combines with J gene TRBJ2-7; 14 positions match TRBD2. The CDR3 sequence is 16 residues long. Germline V lookup: CDR1 MDHEN, CDR2 SYDVKM. With 6 bases clipped from V and 2 bases from J, the junction kept 6 bases outside the gene matches. CDR3 sequence: CASSNPGLAGAYEQYF. CDR3 DNA sequence: TGTGCCAGCAGCAACCCGGGACTAGCGGGAGCCTACGAGCAGTACTTC. Variable domain in full (rest from reference TRBV28 and TRBJ2-7): DVKVTQSSRYLVKRTGEKVFLECVQDMDHENMFWYRQDPGLGLRLIYFSYDVKMKEKGDIPEGYSVSREKKERFSLILESASTNQTSMYLCASSNPGLAGAYEQYFGPGTRLTVT.

The chain recombines TRBV9 with TRBJ2-1; no definite D call. Germline CDR1 SGDLS, CDR2 YYNGEE. This CDR3 is 13 amino acids long. Trimming took 3 bases from V and 6 from J, leaving 10 bases between them. The CDR3 DNA sequence: TGTGCCAGCAGCGCCCCCGCGGTCAATGAGCAGTTCTTC. Translation: CASSAPAVNEQFF.

Remarks on this clone: This sample also contains other DNA sequences that code for the same CDR3. The chain links TRBV19 to TRBJ1-2, with unresolved D. V lost 3 bases and J 2 bases, leaving 10 bases between the germline ends. Germline lookup yields CDR1 LNHDA and CDR2 SQIVND (reference sequence). CDR3 length: 14 residues. In DNA, the CDR3 is TGTGCCAGTAGTATTTGGGGTCCCAACTATGGCTACACCTTC. Amino acid sequence: CASSIWGPNYGYTF.

The chain has TRBV6-5 and TRBJ2-7; 7 bases agree with TRBD1. The CDR3 consists of 14 residues. V was pared by 6 bases and J by 4 bases, with 9 bases of the junction left unmatched. Germline loops: CDR1 MNHEY, CDR2 SVGAGI. Here the CDR3 reads CASRKTGVRYEQYF. As DNA, the CDR3 is TGTGCCAGCAGGAAAACAGGGGTGCGGTACGAGCAGTACTTC.

This chain joins TRBV7-2 and TRBJ2-3; 9 bases agree with TRBD2. Germline V gene lookup returns CDR1 SGHTA and CDR2 FQGNSA. This CDR3 contains 19 residues. V gave up 2 bases and J gave up 2 bases; unmatched junction bases: 14. CDR3 DNA: TGTGCCAGCAGCTTACGCTGGGGGGGTGCTAGCGGGAACACAGATACGCAGTATTTT. This translates into CASSLRWGGASGNTDTQYF. The variable domain in full, with the rest retrieved from reference TRBV7-2 and TRBJ2-3, is GAGVSQSPSNKVTEKGKDVELRCDPISGHTALYWYRQSLGQGLEFLIYFQGNSAPDKSGLPSDRFSAERTGGSVSTLTIQRTQQEDSAVYLCASSLRWGGASGNTDTQYFGPGTRLTVL.

Regarding this clone: The same CDR3 also results from other DNA sequences found in this sample. This chain joins TRBV28 and TRBJ2-3; the match to TRBD1 covers 7 bases. The CDR3 sequence is 13 residues long. V was clipped by 4 bases and J by 5 bases; unmatched bases: 3. CDR1 MDHEN and CDR2 SYDVKM come from the germline V gene. CDR3 nucleotide sequence: TGTGCCAGCAGTTCAACAGGGGTAGATACGCAGTATTTT. Translated: CASSSTGVDTQYF.

V and J are TRBV6-5 and TRBJ1-1; D may be TRBD1 (5 bases). The CDR3 consists of 15 residues. Trimming cost V 4 bases and J 1 base, with 13 bases left between them. In germline, CDR1 is MNHEY, CDR2 SVGAGI. The CDR3 protein is CASSFAGAGNTEAFF. The DNA of the CDR3 is TGTGCCAGCAGTTTCGCCGGGGCAGGGAACACTGAAGCTTTCTTT.

This clone has a handful of counts. This rearrangement joins TRBV6-5 to TRBJ2-7; a possible D gene is TRBD1 (5 bases). Trimming removed 2 bases from V and 6 bases from J, with 5 bases in between. Germline lookup yields CDR1 MNHEY and CDR2 SVGAGI. The CDR3 loop spans 11 amino acids. CDR3 in DNA: TGTGCCAGCAGTTACGGGGCCGAGCAGTACTTC. Residues: CASSYGAEQYF.

V and J are TRBV11-2 and TRBJ2-5; 8 nucleotides agree with TRBD2. Germline V gene data show CDR1 as SGHAT and CDR2 as FQNNGV. V shed 2 bases, J shed 5 bases, and the junction held 7 bases outside the gene matches. CDR3 length: 15 residues. The DNA of the CDR3 is TGTGCCAGCAGCTTATCCAGCGGGAGTTGGGAGACCCAGTACTTC. This sequence encodes CASSLSSGSWETQYF.

The chain is built from TRBV5-1 and TRBJ2-3, with 9 bases fitting TRBD2. The junction had 9 bases not matched to a gene; V was cut back by 3 bases and J by 4 bases. Looked up from germline, CDR1 is SGHRS and CDR2 is YFSETQ. The CDR3 is 16 residues long. The CDR3 is CASSSGGLAGSDTQYF. CDR3 bases: TGCGCCAGCAGCTCGGGGGGGCTAGCGGGATCAGATACGCAGTATTTT.

The chain has TRBV7-2 and TRBJ2-3; TRBD2 might be the D (5 bases). This CDR3 region has 15 residues. The germline V and J ends were trimmed by 0 bases and 0 bases, with 7 bases remaining between them. The germline V gene has CDR1 SGHTA and CDR2 FQGNSA. The CDR3 spells CASSLAGSSTDTQYF. As DNA, the CDR3 is TGTGCCAGCAGCTTAGCGGGGAGTAGCACAGATACGCAGTATTTT.

V gene TRBV7-9 combines with J gene TRBJ1-3, with 7 bases identical to TRBD1. Losses at the gene ends were 5 bases for V and 0 bases for J; bases not matched to a gene: 4. Germline V gene lookup returns CDR1 SEHNR and CDR2 FQNEAQ (reference sequence). The CDR3 contains 15 residues. CDR3 protein: CASSATGASGNTIYF. Written as DNA, the CDR3 is TGTGCCAGCAGCGCCACAGGGGCCTCTGGAAACACCATATATTTT.

Regarding this clone: The sample holds other DNA sequences that translate to the same CDR3. The chain is built from TRBV5-1 and TRBJ2-5; the D call may be TRBD1 or TRBD2 (5 bases each). The CDR3 runs to 13 residues. The ends were cut back, 2 bases at V and 4 bases at J, with 9 bases in the middle. Germline V gene sequence: CDR1 SGHRS, CDR2 YFSETQ. As DNA, the CDR3 is TGCGCCAGCAGCTTAGAGGGGCCAGAGACCCAGTACTTC. Translating gives CASSLEGPETQYF.

To note about this clone: The identical CDR3 is also encoded by other nucleotide sequences in the sample. V gene TRBV18 combines with J gene TRBJ2-5; D uncertain. V was trimmed by 6 bases and J by 0 bases, leaving 11 bases between them. Germline V gene sequence: CDR1 KGHSH, CDR2 LQKENI. The CDR3 loop spans 14 amino acids. The CDR3 loop reads CASSPGQNQETQYF. The CDR3 nucleotides read TGTGCCAGCTCCCCCGGCCAGAACCAAGAGACCCAGTACTTC.

The CDR3 protein is CASSYWTGSYEQYF. In DNA form, the CDR3 reads TGTGCCAGCAGTTATTGGACCGGCTCCTACGAGCAGTACTTC. The chain has TRBV6-6 and TRBJ2-7; D unclear. V lost 3 bases and J lost 0, with 9 bases in between. The CDR3 has 14 amino acids. CDR1 is MNHNY, CDR2 SVGAGI, per germline (reference sequence).